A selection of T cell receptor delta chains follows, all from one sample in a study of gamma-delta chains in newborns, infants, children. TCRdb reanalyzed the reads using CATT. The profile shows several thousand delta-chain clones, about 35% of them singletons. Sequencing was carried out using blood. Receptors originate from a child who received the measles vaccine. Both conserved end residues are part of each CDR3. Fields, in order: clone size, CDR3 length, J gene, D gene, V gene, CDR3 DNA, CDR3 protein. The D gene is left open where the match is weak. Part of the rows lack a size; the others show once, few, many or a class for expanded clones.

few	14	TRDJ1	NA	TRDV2	TGTGCCTGCCCTTGGGGGGAGAGGGCCAATAAACTCATCTTT	CACPWGERANKLIF
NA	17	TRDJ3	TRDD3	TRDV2	TGTGCCTGTGGCTGGGGGTCTAGCTCCTGGGACACCCGACAGATGTTTTTC	CACGWGSSSWDTRQMFF
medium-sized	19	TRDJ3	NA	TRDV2	TGTGCCTGTGACACCGTGGTGGGGGTCAACTCCTGGGACACCCGACAGATGTTTTTC	CACDTVVGVNSWDTRQMFF
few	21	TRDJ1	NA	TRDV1	TGTGCTCTTGGGCCACCTCCTTCCTACTGCCTTTTGGGGATACGTACCGATAAACTCATCTTT	CALGPPPSYCLLGIRTDKLIF
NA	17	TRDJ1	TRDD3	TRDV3	TGTGCCCTTCCTTGGAGGGACTGGGGGATACATAGCGATAAACTCATCTTT	CALPWRDWGIHSDKLIF
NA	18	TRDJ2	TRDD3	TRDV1	TGTGCTCTTGGGGAAAGGCCCTGGGGGGTCAAATGGACAGCACAACTCTTCTTT	CALGERPWGVKWTAQLFF
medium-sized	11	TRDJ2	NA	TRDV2	TGTGCGCGGGGCCTGACAGCACAACTCTTCTTT	CARGLTAQLFF
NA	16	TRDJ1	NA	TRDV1	TGTGCTCTTGGGGAGAAAAAAACTGCGCTGGGCCTTAAACTCATCTTT	CALGEKKTALGLKLIF
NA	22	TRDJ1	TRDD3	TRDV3	TGTGCCTTTAGCGTTGGACAGGGGCCCCGCCCTGGGGGATACGCAGACACCGATAAACTCATCTTT	CAFSVGQGPRPGGYADTDKLIF
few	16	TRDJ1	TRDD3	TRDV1	TGTGCTCTTGGGGGCTGTTCCGGGGACTGGGGGATCAGGCTCATCTTT	CALGGCSGDWGIRLIF
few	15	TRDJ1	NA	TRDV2	TGTGCCTGTGACTTCATCTTAGATTCCACCGATAAACTCATCTTT	CACDFILDSTDKLIF
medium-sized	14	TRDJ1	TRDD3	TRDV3	TGTGCCTTTAGCTGGGGGACTTACACCGATAAACTCATCTTT	CAFSWGTYTDKLIF
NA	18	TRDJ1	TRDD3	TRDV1	TGTGCTCTTGGGGAAGGGCCCTACTGGGGGATACGGTTCGATAAACTCATCTTT	CALGEGPYWGIRFDKLIF
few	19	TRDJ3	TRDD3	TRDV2	TGTGCCTGTGACACTTTACTGGGGGCAAGCTCCTGGGACACCCGACAGATGTTTTTC	CACDTLLGASSWDTRQMFF
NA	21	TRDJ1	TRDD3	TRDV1	TGTGCTCTTGGGGAACTCCGCCGTATAGGGGGATACGCGTCTAACACCGATAAACTCATCTTT	CALGELRRIGGYASNTDKLIF
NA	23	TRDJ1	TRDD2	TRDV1	TGTGCTCTTGGGGAAGGTTGGTTCGGACCTTCCTACGTTCCCGGGGGATACACCGATAAACTCATCTTT	CALGEGWFGPSYVPGGYTDKLIF
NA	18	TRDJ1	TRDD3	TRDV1	TGTGCTCTTGGGTCTATAAGTTGGGGGGATCGGTACACCGATAAACTCATCTTT	CALGSISWGDRYTDKLIF
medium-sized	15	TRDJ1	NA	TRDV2	TGTGCCTGTGACACCGGCTGGGCTTCTACCGATAAACTCATCTTT	CACDTGWASTDKLIF
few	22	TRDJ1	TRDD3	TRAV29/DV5	TGTGCAGCAACCGTTCTTTTCCTACGAGATGAGGGGGATACGTTCTCTACCGATAAACTCATCTTT	CAATVLFLRDEGDTFSTDKLIF
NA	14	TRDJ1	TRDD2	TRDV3	TGTGCCCTCCTTCCTACGCCTACCCTCGACAAACTCATCTTT	CALLPTPTLDKLIF
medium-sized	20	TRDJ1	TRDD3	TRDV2	TGTGCCTGTGACTCTGGGGGGATCTACTGGGGGATACAGAACCCCGATAAACTCATCTTT	CACDSGGIYWGIQNPDKLIF
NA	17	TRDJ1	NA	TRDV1	TGTGCTCTTGGGGAACTAGGCGGTACAGCCGGCACCGATAAACCCATCTTT	CALGELGGTAGTDKPIF
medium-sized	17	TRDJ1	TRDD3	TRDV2	TGTGCCTGTGACAAAGAGTTACTGGGGGATACGCGGAAAGAACTCATCTTT	CACDKELLGDTRKELIF
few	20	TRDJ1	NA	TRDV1	TGTGCTCTTGGGGAACTGGTCCAAACCTGGGGAGGAGGGAGCACCGATAAACTCATCTTT	CALGELVQTWGGGSTDKLIF
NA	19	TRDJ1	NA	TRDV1	TGTGCTCTTGGGGACCTTAGCCTATACGGGCAGGCTAGCACCGATAAACTCATCTTT	CALGDLSLYGQASTDKLIF
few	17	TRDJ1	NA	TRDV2	TGTGCCTGTGACAACCGCTGGGTCCCTTCTAATGCCGATAAACTCATCTTT	CACDNRWVPSNADKLIF
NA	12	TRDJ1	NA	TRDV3	TGTGCCTTTCGAATCTACACCGATAAACTCATCTTT	CAFRIYTDKLIF
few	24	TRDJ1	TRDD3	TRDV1	TGTGCTCTTGGGGAACCACCACTCCTTCCCATGTGCTTAACTGGGGGATTGTACACCGATAAACTCATCTTT	CALGEPPLLPMCLTGGLYTDKLIF
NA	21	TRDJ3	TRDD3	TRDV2	TGTGCCTGTGACACTCTAATTACTGGGGGACCAAGCTCCTGGGACACCCGACAGATGTTTTTC	CACDTLITGGPSSWDTRQMFF
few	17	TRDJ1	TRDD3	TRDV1	TGTGCTCTTGGGACTCCTTCTGTACTGGGGGTCACCGATAAACTCATCTTT	CALGTPSVLGVTDKLIF
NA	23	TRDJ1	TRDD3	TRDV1	TGTGCTCTTGGGAAGGGGCGGGGGCTACGCTTAAATTTACTGGGGGATTTTGCCGATAAACTCATCTTT	CALGKGRGLRLNLLGDFADKLIF
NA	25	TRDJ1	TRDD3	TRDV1	TGTGCTCTTGGGGGCAAGATGTGGTGGGGGATGCGCGTATCGGGTTGGGGTTGGAGGTCCGATAAACTCATCTTT	CALGGKMWWGMRVSGWGWRSDKLIF
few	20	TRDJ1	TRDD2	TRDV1	TGTGCTCTTGGGGTCCCACCCTTCCTACTTCTGGGGATCACTAGTTTTAAACTCATCTTT	CALGVPPFLLLGITSFKLIF
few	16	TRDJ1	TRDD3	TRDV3	TGTGCGTACCTTGGTGGGGGATTCTTGTACACCGATAAACTCATCTTT	CAYLGGGFLYTDKLIF
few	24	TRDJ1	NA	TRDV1	TGTGCTCTTGGGGAACCCACACCGAACCTCGACGGCGCCCTCCAACTACTGTACACCGATAAACTCATCTTT	CALGEPTPNLDGALQLLYTDKLIF
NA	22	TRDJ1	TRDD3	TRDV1	TGTGCTCTTGGGGAATTCACCTTCCCCAGGGGTACTGGGGGACGATACACCGATAAACTCATCTTT	CALGEFTFPRGTGGRYTDKLIF
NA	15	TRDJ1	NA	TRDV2	TGTGCCTGTGACACGGCGATACCGGGGGCCGATAAACTCATCTTT	CACDTAIPGADKLIF
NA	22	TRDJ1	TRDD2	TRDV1	TGTGCTCTTGGGGAGCCCCGCGTGAGAATTCTTCCTACGGTAATGTACACCGATAAACTCATCTTT	CALGEPRVRILPTVMYTDKLIF
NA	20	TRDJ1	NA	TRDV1	TGTGCTCTTGGGACCCCTTCCTACGAGGGGATACGCCTACTAACCGATAAACTCATCTTT	CALGTPSYEGIRLLTDKLIF
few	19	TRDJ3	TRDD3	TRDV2	TGTGCCTGTGACACCGTGGGGGATACACGCTCCTGGGACACCCGACAGATGTTTTTC	CACDTVGDTRSWDTRQMFF